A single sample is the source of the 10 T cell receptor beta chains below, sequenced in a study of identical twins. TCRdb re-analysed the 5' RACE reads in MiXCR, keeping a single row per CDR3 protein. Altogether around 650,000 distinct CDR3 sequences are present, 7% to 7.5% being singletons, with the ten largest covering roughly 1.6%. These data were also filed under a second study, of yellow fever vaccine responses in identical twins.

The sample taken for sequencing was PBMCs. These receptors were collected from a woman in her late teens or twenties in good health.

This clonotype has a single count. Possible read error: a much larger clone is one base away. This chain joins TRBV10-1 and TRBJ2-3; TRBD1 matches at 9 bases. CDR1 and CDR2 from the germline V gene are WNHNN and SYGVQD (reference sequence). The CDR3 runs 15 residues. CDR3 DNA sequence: TGCGCCAGCAGAGGCCACAGGGGGCCTACAGTTACGCAGTATTTT. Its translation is CASRGHRGPTVTQYF.

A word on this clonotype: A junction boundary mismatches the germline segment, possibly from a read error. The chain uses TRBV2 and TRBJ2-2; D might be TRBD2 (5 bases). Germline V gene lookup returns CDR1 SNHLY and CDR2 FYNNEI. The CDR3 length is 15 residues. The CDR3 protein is CASSEATGNAGELFF. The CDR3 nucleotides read TGTGCCAGCAGTGAAGCGACCGGGAACGCCGGGGAGCTGTTTTTT.

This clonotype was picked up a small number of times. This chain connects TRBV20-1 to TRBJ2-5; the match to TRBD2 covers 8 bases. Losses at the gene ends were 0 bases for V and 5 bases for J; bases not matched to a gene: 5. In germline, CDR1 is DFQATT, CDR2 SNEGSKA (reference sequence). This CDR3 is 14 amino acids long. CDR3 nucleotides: TGCAGTGCTAGAGATGCGGGGGGAGACGAGACCCAGTACTTC. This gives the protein CSARDAGGDETQYF.

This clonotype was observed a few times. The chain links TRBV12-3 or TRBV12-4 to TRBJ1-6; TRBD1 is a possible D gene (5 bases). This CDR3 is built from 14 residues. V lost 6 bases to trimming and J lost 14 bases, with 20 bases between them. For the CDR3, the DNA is TGTGCCAGCAGGCCTGAGAGTGGGGGATTTACCCTCCACTTT. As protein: CASRPESGGFTLHF.

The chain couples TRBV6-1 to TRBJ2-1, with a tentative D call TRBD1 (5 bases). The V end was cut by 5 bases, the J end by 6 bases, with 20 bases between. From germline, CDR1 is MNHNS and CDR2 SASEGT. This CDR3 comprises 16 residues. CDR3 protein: CASSQRTSFLGNEQFF. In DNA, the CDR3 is TGTGCCAGCAGTCAAAGGACAAGTTTTCTGGGCAATGAGCAGTTCTTC.

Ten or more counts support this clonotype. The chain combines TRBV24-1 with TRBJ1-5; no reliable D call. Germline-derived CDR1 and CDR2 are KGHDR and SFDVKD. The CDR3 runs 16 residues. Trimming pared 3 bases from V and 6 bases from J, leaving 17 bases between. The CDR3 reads CATSDTGPAGSQPQHF. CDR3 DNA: TGTGCCACCAGTGATACTGGACCGGCTGGGAGTCAGCCCCAGCATTTT.

CDR3 nucleotides: TGTGCCAGCAGCTTAGACCGCCCTGGCACAGATACGCAGTATTTT. This translates into CASSLDRPGTDTQYF. V and J are TRBV7-9 and TRBJ2-3; the D is unclear. Germline V gene data show CDR1 as SEHNR and CDR2 as FQNEAQ (reference sequence). The CDR3 spans 15 residues. V was cut by 1 base and J by 1 base, with 9 bases left in between.

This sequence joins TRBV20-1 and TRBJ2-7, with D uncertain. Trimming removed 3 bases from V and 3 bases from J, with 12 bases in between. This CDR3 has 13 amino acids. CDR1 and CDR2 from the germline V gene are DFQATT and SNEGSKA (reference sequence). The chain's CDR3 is CSASGLGIYEQYF. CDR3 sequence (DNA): TGCAGTGCTAGTGGATTAGGTATCTACGAGCAGTACTTC.

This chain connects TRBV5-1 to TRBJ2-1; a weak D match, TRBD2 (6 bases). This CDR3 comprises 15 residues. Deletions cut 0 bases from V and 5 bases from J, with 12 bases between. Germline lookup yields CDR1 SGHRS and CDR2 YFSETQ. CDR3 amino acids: CASSLGLAPHNEQFF. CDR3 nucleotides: TGCGCCAGCAGCTTGGGTCTAGCGCCCCACAATGAGCAGTTCTTC.

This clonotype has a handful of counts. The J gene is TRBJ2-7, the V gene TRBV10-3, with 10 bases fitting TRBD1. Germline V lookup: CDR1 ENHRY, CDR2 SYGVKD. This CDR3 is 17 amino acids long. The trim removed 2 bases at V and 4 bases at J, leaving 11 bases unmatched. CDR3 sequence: CAISEGVGTGAMYEQYF. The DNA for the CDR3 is TGTGCCATCAGTGAGGGGGTCGGGACAGGGGCCATGTACGAGCAGTACTTC.